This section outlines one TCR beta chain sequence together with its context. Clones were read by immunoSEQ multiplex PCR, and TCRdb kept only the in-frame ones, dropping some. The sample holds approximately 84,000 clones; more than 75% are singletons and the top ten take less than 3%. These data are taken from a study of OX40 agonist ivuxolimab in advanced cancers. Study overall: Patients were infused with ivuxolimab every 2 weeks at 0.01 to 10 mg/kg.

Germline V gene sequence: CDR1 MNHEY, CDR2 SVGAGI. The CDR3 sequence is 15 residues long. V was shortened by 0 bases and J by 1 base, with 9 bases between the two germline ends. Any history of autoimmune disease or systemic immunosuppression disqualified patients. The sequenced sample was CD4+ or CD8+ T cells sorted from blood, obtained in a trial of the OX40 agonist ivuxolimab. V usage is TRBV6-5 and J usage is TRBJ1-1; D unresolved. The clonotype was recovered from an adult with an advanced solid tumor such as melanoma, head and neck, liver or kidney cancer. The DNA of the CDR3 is TGTGCCAGCAGTTACTCCGGACGAAGGAACACTGAAGCTTTCTTT. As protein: CASSYSGRRNTEAFF.